The 15 T cell receptor beta chains reported below all come from one sample, sequenced in a study of T cell repertoires in cytomegalovirus infection. TCRdb re-called the reads through MiXCR, storing one row per CDR3 protein. The profile shows 300,000 to 400,000 distinct CDR3 sequences, less than 20% of them singletons. Input material: PBMCs. The receptors here all came from a human donor in good health (CMV status not recorded). Some clones in this sample may be carry-over from other donors' samples.

CDR3 in DNA: TGCAGTGCTAGGCCCCCCCCTACTAGCGGGTTTCGGTTCGAGCAGTACTTC. Translation: CSARPPPTSGFRFEQYF. This chain joins TRBV20-1 and TRBJ2-7; 9 nucleotides agree with TRBD2. V gave up 3 bases and J gave up 6 bases; unmatched junction bases: 18. The V gene's germline CDR1 is DFQATT and CDR2 SNEGSKA (reference sequence). This CDR3 spans 17 amino acids.

This clonotype has ten or more counts. The chain links TRBV7-2 to TRBJ1-6; D ambiguous. CDR1 SGHTA and CDR2 FQGNSA come from the germline V gene. CDR3 length: 15 residues. V gave up 5 bases and J gave up 9 bases, with 17 bases separating them. In DNA, the CDR3 is TGTGCCAGCAGCCCAGAGGCGAGAACCCCTTCACCCCTCCACTTT. Protein sequence: CASSPEARTPSPLHF.

The table lists this clonotype with a few counts. The chain uses TRBV6-2 or TRBV6-3 and TRBJ1-5; 10 bases align to TRBD1. CDR1 and CDR2 (germline): MNHEY, SVGEGT. The CDR3 is 14 residues long. V shed 5 bases and J 7 bases; nucleotides not matched to a gene: 5. For the CDR3, the DNA is TGTGCCAGCAGTACCGGACAGGGGGGGCAGCCCCAGCATTTT. This codes for CASSTGQGGQPQHF.

This clonotype was observed many times. This chain joins TRBV7-2 and TRBJ1-4; the D gene is possibly TRBD1 (6 bases). Germline V CDR1 and CDR2: SGHTA, FQGNSA. This CDR3 has 14 amino acids. V lost 5 bases and J lost 3, with 10 bases in between. CDR3 sequence: CASSQGIANEKLFF. For the CDR3, the DNA is TGTGCCAGCAGCCAGGGGATTGCTAATGAAAAACTGTTTTTT.

This clonotype was counted only a few times. J is TRBJ1-2 and V is TRBV20-1; D uncertain. Germline V gene lookup returns CDR1 DFQATT and CDR2 SNEGSKA (reference sequence). The CDR3 has 14 amino acids. Trimming pared 3 bases from V and 4 bases from J, leaving 15 bases between. The DNA of the CDR3 is TGCAGTGCTAGCTACCCCGGAGCGGCCTATGGCTACACCTTC. The encoded protein is CSASYPGAAYGYTF.

The chain recombines TRBV2 with TRBJ1-1; D remains unclear. CDR1 is SNHLY and CDR2 is FYNNEI in the germline V gene. There are 12 residues in the CDR3. Between the trimmed V and J ends, which lost 7 bases and 4 bases, there was a span of 10 bases. In DNA, the CDR3 is TGTGCCAGCATTGCGGAGGGCACTGAAGCTTTCTTT. Translated: CASIAEGTEAFF.

The chain recombines TRBV12-3 or TRBV12-4 with TRBJ1-5; D unclear. This CDR3 is built from 15 residues. V was pared by 6 bases and J by 6 bases, with 18 bases between. This CDR3 is CASSSLGFPGQPQHF. For the CDR3, the DNA is TGTGCCAGCAGCTCCCTCGGATTCCCCGGTCAGCCCCAGCATTTT.

V and J are TRBV5-1 and TRBJ2-1; 8 bases map to TRBD2. This CDR3 region has 12 residues. The trim removed 4 bases at V and 10 bases at J, leaving 4 bases unmatched. Germline loops: CDR1 SGHRS, CDR2 YFSETQ. Here the CDR3 DNA reads TGCGCCAGCAGCCTGGGACTAGAGGAGCAGTTCTTC. It specifies CASSLGLEEQFF.

This sequence joins TRBV6-1 and TRBJ2-5; a possible D gene is TRBD1 (5 bases). Trimming removed 0 bases from V and 5 bases from J, with 10 bases in between. The germline gives CDR1 MNHNS, CDR2 SASEGT. The CDR3 covers 14 residues. CDR3 DNA sequence: TGTGCCAGCAGTGAAGCGCCCAGGGATGAGACCCAGTACTTC. Translating gives CASSEAPRDETQYF.

The genes are TRBV18 and TRBJ1-2; no reliable D call. This CDR3 comprises 14 residues. Germline-derived CDR1 and CDR2 are KGHSH and LQKENI. V shed 0 bases and J shed 10 bases, with 15 bases lying between them. CDR3 sequence (DNA): TGTGCCAGCTCACCACCGGGCCCAAGGGTTTACTACACCTTC. Its protein is CASSPPGPRVYYTF.

There are a few counts of this clonotype. The V gene is TRBV20-1, the J gene TRBJ2-7; D not resolved. CDR3 length: 12 amino acids. Trimming removed 3 bases from V and 4 bases from J, with 10 bases in between. Germline V lookup: CDR1 DFQATT, CDR2 SNEGSKA (reference sequence). The DNA for the CDR3 is TGCAGTGCTAGGACGGTAGGGTACGAGCAGTACTTC. Protein product: CSARTVGYEQYF.

This clonotype has only a few counts. CDR3 sequence: CSAENRIRVSADGYTF. In DNA form, the CDR3 reads TGCAGTGCTGAAAATCGAATACGGGTCTCGGCGGATGGCTACACCTTC. This chain links TRBV20-1 with TRBJ1-2; no clear D gene. CDR3 length: 16 residues. Trimming stripped 5 bases from V and 6 bases from J, with 25 bases between. The germline CDR1 and CDR2 sequences are DFQATT and SNEGSKA (reference sequence).

This clonotype was counted many times. The chain is built from TRBV7-2 and TRBJ2-3; D is perhaps TRBD2 (5 bases). V was trimmed by 5 bases and J by 6 bases, leaving 18 bases between them. The germline gives CDR1 SGHTA, CDR2 FQGNSA. The CDR3 contains 15 residues. The CDR3 region has the DNA TGTGCCAGCAGCCCGGTTGAGGGAGTTCCCGATACGCAGTATTTT. Its translation is CASSPVEGVPDTQYF.

This clonotype was seen many times. This chain links TRBV6-1 with TRBJ1-2; 7 positions match TRBD1. Trimming at V came to 6 bases and at J to 5 bases, leaving 12 bases not matched to a gene. CDR3 length: 15 residues. CDR1 is MNHNS and CDR2 is SASEGT in the germline V gene. The CDR3 loop reads CASSPDREGVYGYTF. CDR3 in DNA: TGTGCCAGCAGCCCCGACAGGGAGGGGGTTTATGGCTACACCTTC.

The chain has TRBV12-3 or TRBV12-4 and TRBJ1-5, with D possibly matching TRBD1 (6 bases). Trimming cost V 6 bases and J 4 bases, with 13 bases left between them. There are 14 residues in the CDR3. CDR3 nucleotides: TGTGCCAGCAGGGCTAGACAGGAGAATCAGCCCCAGCATTTT. Residues: CASRARQENQPQHF.